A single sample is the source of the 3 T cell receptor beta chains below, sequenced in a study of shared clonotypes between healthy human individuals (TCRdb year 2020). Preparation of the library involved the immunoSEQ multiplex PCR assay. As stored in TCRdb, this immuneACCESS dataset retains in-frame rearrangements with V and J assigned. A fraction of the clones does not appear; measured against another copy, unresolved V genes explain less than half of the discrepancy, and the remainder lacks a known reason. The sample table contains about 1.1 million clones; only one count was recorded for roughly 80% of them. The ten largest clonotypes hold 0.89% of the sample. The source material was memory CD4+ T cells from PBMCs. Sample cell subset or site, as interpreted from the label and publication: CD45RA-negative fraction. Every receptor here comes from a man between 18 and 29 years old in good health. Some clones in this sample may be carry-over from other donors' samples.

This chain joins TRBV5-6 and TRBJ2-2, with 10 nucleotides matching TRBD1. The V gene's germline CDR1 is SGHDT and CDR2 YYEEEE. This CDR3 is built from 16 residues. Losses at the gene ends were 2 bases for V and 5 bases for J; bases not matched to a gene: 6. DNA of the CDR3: TGTGCCAGCAGCTTACCGGGACAGGGGACAACCGGGGAGCTGTTTTTT. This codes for CASSLPGQGTTGELFF.

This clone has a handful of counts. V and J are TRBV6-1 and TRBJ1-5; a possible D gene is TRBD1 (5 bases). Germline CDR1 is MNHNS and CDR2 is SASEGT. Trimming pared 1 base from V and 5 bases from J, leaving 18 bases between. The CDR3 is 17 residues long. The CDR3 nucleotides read TGTGCCAGCAGTGAAGTATGGGTTGGGGGAGGAGATCAGCCCCAGCATTTT. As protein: CASSEVWVGGGDQPQHF.

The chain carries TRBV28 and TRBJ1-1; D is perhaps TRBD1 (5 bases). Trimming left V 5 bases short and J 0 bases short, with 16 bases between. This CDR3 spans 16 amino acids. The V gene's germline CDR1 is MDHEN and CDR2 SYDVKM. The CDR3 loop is CASSLITGTVNTEAFF. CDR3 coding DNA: TGTGCCAGCAGTCTCATAACCGGGACTGTGAACACTGAAGCTTTCTTT.